The subject of this entry is one T cell receptor (beta chain). These data are taken from a study of shared clonotypes between healthy human individuals. The V end lost 4 bases, the J end lost 7 bases, and 8 bases lay between the germline ends. Germline V gene sequence: CDR1 LNHDA, CDR2 SQIVND (reference sequence). The CDR3 has 11 amino acids. This table comes from immunoSEQ multiplex PCR, and its TCRdb copy is limited to in-frame clones, with some not included. Here the sample spans over 400,000 clones, about 84% being singletons. For unsorted samples, genomic DNA was extracted from approximately 90 million PBMCs.

The sample was PBMCs. V is TRBV19 and J is TRBJ2-7, with D uncertain. The receptor was derived from a middle-aged woman in good health. Some clones in this sample may be carry-over from other donors' samples. The CDR3 sequence is CASSTYGEQYF. The CDR3 DNA is TGTGCCAGTAGTACCTATGGGGAGCAGTACTTC. Supplemented by reference TRBV19 and TRBJ2-7, the full variable domain reads DGGITQSPKYLFRKEGQNVTLSCEQNLNHDAMYWYRQDPGQGLRLIYYSQIVNDFQKGDIAEGYSVSREKKESFPLTVTSAQKNPTAFYLCASSTYGEQYFGPGTRLTVT.